One sample yielded the 25 T cell receptor beta chains listed below, sequenced in a study of cytomegalovirus exposure and HLA in healthy donors. Use of 60 Vbeta and 13 Jbeta primers characterized the PCR. This table comes from immunoSEQ multiplex PCR, and its TCRdb copy is limited to in-frame clones, with some not included. This table holds around 40,000 clones. The sample consisted of PBMCs. Source of these receptors: a man in his thirties or forties in good health and CMV-seronegative.

V usage is TRBV19 and J usage is TRBJ2-7; 7 nucleotides agree with TRBD2. This CDR3 has 16 amino acids. From germline, CDR1 is LNHDA and CDR2 SQIVND (reference sequence). With V trimmed by 5 bases and J by 4 bases, 14 bases remained unmatched. CDR3 protein: CASSPRLAGGSYEQYF. CDR3 coding DNA: TGTGCCAGTAGTCCCCGACTAGCAGGAGGGAGTTACGAGCAGTACTTC.

The J gene is TRBJ1-1, the V gene TRBV6-5, with TRBD1 identical over 10 bases. This CDR3 spans 15 amino acids. The germline V gene encodes CDR1 MNHEY and CDR2 SVGAGI. V trimming: 6 bases; J trimming: 5 bases; junction bases outside the gene matches: 9. CDR3 in amino acids: CASRDPGTGETEAFF. The CDR3 region has the DNA TGTGCCAGCAGGGATCCCGGGACAGGGGAAACTGAAGCTTTCTTT.

This chain links TRBV18 with TRBJ2-7; 8 bases map to TRBD1. V was clipped by 0 bases and J by 6 bases; unmatched bases: 10. The CDR3 is 16 amino acids. Looked up from germline, CDR1 is KGHSH and CDR2 is LQKENI. As DNA, the CDR3 is TGTGCCAGCTCACCACCGGTACAGGGGGATTCTTCCGAGCAGTACTTC. It encodes CASSPPVQGDSSEQYF.

This chain joins TRBV4-1 and TRBJ1-5, with 7 positions matching TRBD1. The CDR3 length is 16 residues. Germline CDR1 and CDR2: MGHRA and YSYEKL. The V segment lost 0 bases and the J segment 6 bases; nucleotides outside the gene matches: 8. The CDR3 here is CASSQEGGGDGQPQHF. The CDR3 DNA reads TGCGCCAGCAGCCAAGAAGGAGGGGGCGATGGTCAGCCCCAGCATTTT.

The CDR3, as DNA: TGTGCCAGCAGCAATTGGACAGGGGGTGGGGAGACCCAGTACTTC. Protein sequence: CASSNWTGGGETQYF. The rearrangement links TRBV7-7 to TRBJ2-5; 10 bases are shared with TRBD1. The CDR3 is 15 amino acids. The V gene's germline CDR1 is SSHAT and CDR2 FNYEAQ (reference sequence). Losses at the gene ends were 5 bases for V and 5 bases for J; bases not matched to a gene: 8.

The chain combines TRBV27 with TRBJ1-4, with TRBD1 matching over 9 bases. CDR1 is MNHEY and CDR2 is SMNVEV in the germline V gene (reference sequence). V lost 3 bases to trimming and J lost 7 bases; unmatched junction nucleotides: 12. This CDR3 comprises 17 residues. The CDR3 DNA sequence: TGTGCCAGCAGTTTCCGCGCCGACAGGGGGTCCGGTGAAAAACTGTTTTTT. It translates to CASSFRADRGSGEKLFF. Drawing the rest from reference TRBV27 and TRBJ1-4, the complete variable domain is EAQVTQNPRYLITVTGKKLTVTCSQNMNHEYMSWYRQDPGLGLRQIYYSMNVEVTDKGDVPEGYKVSRKEKRNFPLILESPSPNQTSLYFCASSFRADRGSGEKLFFGSGTQLSVL.

V usage is TRBV5-1 and J usage is TRBJ1-6; 7 bases align to TRBD1. The CDR3 sequence is 16 residues long. V dropped 0 bases and J dropped 3; count of bases not matched to a gene: 3. Germline V lookup: CDR1 SGHRS, CDR2 YFSETQ. The DNA for the CDR3 is TGCGCCAGCAGCTTGGACAGGGGAAGCTATAATTCACCCCTCCACTTT. It encodes CASSLDRGSYNSPLHF. The whole variable domain, filled in from reference TRBV5-1 and TRBJ1-6, reads KAGVTQTPRYLIKTRGQQVTLSCSPISGHRSVSWYQQTPGQGLQFLFEYFSETQRNKGNFPGRFSGRQFSNSRSEMNVSTLELGDSALYLCASSLDRGSYNSPLHFGNGTRLTVT.

V usage is TRBV5-6 and J usage is TRBJ1-1; tentatively, D is TRBD1 (6 bases). CDR3 length: 16 amino acids. In germline, CDR1 is SGHDT, CDR2 YYEEEE. Trimming left V 2 bases short and J 3 bases short, with 17 bases between. The CDR3 here is CASSFRTALGYTEAFF. As DNA, the CDR3 is TGTGCCAGCAGCTTCAGGACAGCCCTGGGGTACACTGAAGCTTTCTTT.

This sequence joins TRBV19 and TRBJ1-5; TRBD1 matches at 8 bases. The CDR3 has 14 residues. V trimming: 5 bases; J trimming: 3 bases; junction bases outside the gene matches: 3. Germline CDR1 reads LNHDA; CDR2 reads SQIVND (reference sequence). The CDR3 region has the DNA TGTGCCAGTAGTTGGACAGGGTCCAATCAGCCCCAGCATTTT. Protein sequence: CASSWTGSNQPQHF.

This chain links TRBV7-9 with TRBJ2-7; 8 nucleotides match TRBD1. CDR1 SEHNR and CDR2 FQNEAQ come from the germline V gene (reference sequence). V lost 3 bases and J lost 4; bases outside the gene matches: 5. This CDR3 spans 14 amino acids. The CDR3 nucleotides are TGTGCCAGCAGCTTCCAGGGGGCAGGTTACGAGCAGTACTTC. Its translation is CASSFQGAGYEQYF.

This rearrangement joins TRBV30 to TRBJ2-7; D unresolved. The CDR3 covers 11 residues. CDR1 and CDR2 from the germline V gene are GTSNPN and SVGIG (reference sequence). The V gene lost 4 bases and the J gene lost 6 bases, with 10 bases spanning the gap. The CDR3 protein is CAWKRFTEQYF. The CDR3 nucleotides are TGTGCCTGGAAGAGGTTCACCGAGCAGTACTTC.

The chain combines TRBV7-9 with TRBJ1-1, with TRBD1 matching 8 bases. The CDR3 is made up of 15 amino acids. Unmatched junction bases numbered 6, after V lost 5 bases and J lost 1 base. CDR1 and CDR2 from the germline V gene are SEHNR and FQNEAQ (reference sequence). The CDR3 DNA reads TGTGCCAGCAGCCCCAGGGGGCGGTGGAACACTGAAGCTTTCTTT. It is translated as CASSPRGRWNTEAFF.

This chain links TRBV5-1 with TRBJ1-1; 7 bases agree with TRBD1. Germline CDR1 and CDR2: SGHRS and YFSETQ. This CDR3 has 14 residues. V dropped 2 bases and J dropped 2; count of bases not matched to a gene: 3. As DNA, the CDR3 is TGCGCCAGCAGCTTTCACAGGGGTAACACTGAAGCTTTCTTT. Protein product: CASSFHRGNTEAFF.

The chain employs TRBV14 and TRBJ1-1; no clear D gene. Germline lookup yields CDR1 SGHDN and CDR2 FVKESK. Trimming left V 1 base short and J 6 bases short, with 15 bases between. The CDR3 consists of 15 residues. This chain's CDR3 is CASSQAESRRAEAFF. The DNA for the CDR3 is TGTGCCAGCAGCCAAGCGGAATCGAGGAGGGCTGAAGCTTTCTTT.

This sequence joins TRBV4-1 and TRBJ2-7, with a weak D call TRBD1 (6 bases). Germline assignment: CDR1 MGHRA and CDR2 YSYEKL. CDR3 length: 16 amino acids. V was cut by 4 bases and J by 5 bases, with 21 bases left in between. CDR3 nucleotides: TGCGCCAGCAGCCGCGCGCTAACAGGGTTAGGCCACGAGCAGTACTTC. Its translation is CASSRALTGLGHEQYF.

This CDR3 reads CASRGSQPYYEQYF. The CDR3 DNA reads TGTGCCAGCAGGGGCAGCCAGCCCTACTACGAGCAGTACTTC. The chain carries TRBV6-5 and TRBJ2-7; unclear D gene. Germline lookup yields CDR1 MNHEY and CDR2 SVGAGI. The CDR3 is made up of 14 amino acids. V lost 6 bases to trimming and J lost 3 bases, with 15 bases between them.

V is TRBV4-2 and J is TRBJ1-6; 8 nucleotides line up with TRBD1. The CDR3 spans 16 residues. Germline CDR1 LGHNA, CDR2 YNFKEQ. Trimming at V came to 0 bases and at J to 8 bases, leaving 6 bases not matched to a gene. DNA of the CDR3: TGTGCCAGCAGCCAAGATCAGGGGGCGTCGGATTCACCCCTCCACTTT. The encoded protein is CASSQDQGASDSPLHF.

The rearrangement uses TRBV12-5 and TRBJ1-1; D gene uncertain. Between the trimmed V and J ends, which lost 7 bases and 0 bases, there was a span of 9 bases. The CDR3 is made up of 13 amino acids. Germline V CDR1 and CDR2: LGHNT, FRNRAP. In DNA, the CDR3 is TGTGCTAGTGCCTACAGTGTGAACACTGAAGCTTTCTTT. Encoded protein: CASAYSVNTEAFF.

The chain recombines TRBV7-5 with TRBJ2-7; the tabulated D call, TRBD1, remains unverified against the DNA. TRBV7-5 is a documented pseudogene. This CDR3 has 17 amino acids. This chain's CDR3 is CVRRGGTGGAAPYEQYF. DNA of the CDR3: TGTGTCAGGCGGGGCGGGACAGGGGGCGCGGCGCCCTACGAGCAGTACTTC.

The CDR3 DNA follows: TGTGCCAGCAGAGATCTGGGGCTGCCTGAAGCTTTCTTT. This sequence encodes CASRDLGLPEAFF. The rearrangement links TRBV6-1 to TRBJ1-1, with D perhaps TRBD1 (5 bases). Germline loops: CDR1 MNHNS, CDR2 SASEGT. V was trimmed by 6 bases and J by 6 bases, leaving 14 bases between them. The CDR3 extends over 13 amino acids.

The chain joins TRBV7-2 to TRBJ2-7; 9 bases agree with TRBD2. The ends lost 1 base at V and 6 bases at J; junction bases unmatched: 10. The CDR3 is made up of 16 amino acids. CDR1 is SGHTA, CDR2 FQGNSA, per germline. CDR3 loop: CASSLDRAGGILEQYF. Here the CDR3 DNA reads TGTGCCAGCAGCTTAGATCGGGCGGGAGGGATCCTCGAGCAGTACTTC.

The chain has TRBV13 and TRBJ1-6; D possibly corresponds to TRBD1 (6 bases). The CDR3 consists of 16 residues. Trimming cost V 3 bases and J 6 bases, with 15 bases left between them. Germline lookup yields CDR1 PRHDT and CDR2 FYEKMQ (reference sequence). CDR3 residues: CASSLVGGGSNSPLHF. The CDR3 coding sequence is TGTGCCAGCAGCTTGGTCGGGGGCGGGAGTAATTCACCCCTCCACTTT.

V usage is TRBV2 and J usage is TRBJ1-2; D is unclear. Germline values: CDR1 SNHLY, CDR2 FYNNEI. CDR3 size: 13 residues. V shed 1 base and J shed 6 bases, with 9 bases lying between them. The CDR3 DNA reads TGTGCCAGCAGTGAAGAGATACAAAATGGCTACACCTTC. Protein: CASSEEIQNGYTF.

This chain joins TRBV29-1 and TRBJ2-7; no clear D gene. V shed 4 bases and J shed 3 bases, with 10 bases lying between them. In germline, CDR1 is SQVTM, CDR2 ANQGSEA. The CDR3 extends over 12 amino acids. CDR3 sequence: CSVVSGDYEQYF. The DNA for the CDR3 is TGCAGCGTTGTGTCAGGTGACTACGAGCAGTACTTC.

The chain carries TRBV7-9 and TRBJ2-7; the match to TRBD1 covers 11 bases. CDR1 is SEHNR and CDR2 is FQNEAQ in the germline V gene (reference sequence). The CDR3 consists of 14 residues. The junction had 2 bases not matched to a gene; V was cut back by 3 bases and J by 4 bases. CDR3 in amino acids: CASSFWDRGYEQYF. In nucleotides, the CDR3 is TGTGCCAGCAGCTTTTGGGACAGGGGGTACGAGCAGTACTTC.